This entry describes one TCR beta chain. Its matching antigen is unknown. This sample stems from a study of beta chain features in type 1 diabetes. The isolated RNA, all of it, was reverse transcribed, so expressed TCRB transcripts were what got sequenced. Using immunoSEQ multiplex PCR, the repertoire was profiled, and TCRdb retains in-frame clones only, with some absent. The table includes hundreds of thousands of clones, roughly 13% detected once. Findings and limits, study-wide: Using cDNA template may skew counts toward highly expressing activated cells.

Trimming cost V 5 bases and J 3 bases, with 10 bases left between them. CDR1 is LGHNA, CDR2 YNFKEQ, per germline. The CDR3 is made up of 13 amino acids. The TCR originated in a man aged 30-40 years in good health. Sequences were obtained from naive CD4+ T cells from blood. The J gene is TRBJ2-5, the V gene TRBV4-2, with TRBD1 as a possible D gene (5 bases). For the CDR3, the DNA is TGTGCCAGCAGCTTGCAGGGTGAAGAGACCCAGTACTTC. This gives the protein CASSLQGEETQYF.